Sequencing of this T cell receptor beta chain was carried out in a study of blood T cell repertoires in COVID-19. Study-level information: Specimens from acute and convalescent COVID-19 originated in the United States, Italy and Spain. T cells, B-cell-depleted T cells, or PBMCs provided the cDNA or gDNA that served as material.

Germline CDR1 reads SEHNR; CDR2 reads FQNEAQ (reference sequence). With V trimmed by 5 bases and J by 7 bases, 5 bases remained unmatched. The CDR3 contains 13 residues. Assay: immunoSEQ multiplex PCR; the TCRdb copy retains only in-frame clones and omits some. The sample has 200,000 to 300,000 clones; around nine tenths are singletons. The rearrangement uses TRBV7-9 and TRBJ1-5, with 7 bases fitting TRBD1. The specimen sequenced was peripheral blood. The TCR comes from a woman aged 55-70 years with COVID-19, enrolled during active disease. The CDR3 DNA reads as TGTGCCAGCAGCCAGGGGGGTCGCCAGCCCCAGCATTTT. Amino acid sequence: CASSQGGRQPQHF.